What follows describes a single T cell receptor (beta chain). Its binding antigen is unknown. These data come from a study of CXCR3-negative and CXCR3-positive naive CD8 T cells (dated by TCRdb to about 2019). In the study overall: In total, 130 million to 150 million TRB reads were obtained, or roughly 1.5 +/- 0.3 million reads per library. The TRBV-TRBJ cluster analysis covered naive subsets from several donors and memory cells from 3 donors. Diversity and physicochemical repertoire analyses covered 10 to 11 donors pooled from two independent experiments. Broader findings and caveats from the paper: Repertoire diversity was comparably high in both naive subsets but much lower in memory CD8+ T cells. Surface CD5, linked to self-reactivity in mice, was comparable between naive subsets; TCR interaction strength was therefore also inferred from TRB CDR3 physicochemical properties. TRB CDR3s from CXCR3-positive naive cells showed higher hydrophobicity (lower Kidera factor 4), lower energy, and higher strength and volume indices than CXCR3-negative naive cells. Freshly isolated PBMCs were used for most assays because CXCR3 expression partially decreased after cryopreservation. Within the same donor, TRBV-TRBJ usage looked similar between naive CXCR3-negative and CXCR3-positive cells, but memory cells had distinct patterns.

The germline V gene gives CDR1 as SQVTM and CDR2 as ANQGSEA. Spanning cysteine to phenylalanine, the CDR3 consists of 15 amino acids. Only the protein is available. Each CD8+ T cell subset was flow-sorted in triplicate, and 300,000 cells per subset were placed directly into RLT lysis buffer. Naive CD8+ T cells were defined stringently as CD45RO-CCR7+CD27+CD95- to exclude memory contaminants. Peripheral blood mononuclear cells were isolated from buffy coats using standard density gradient centrifugation. Naive CXCR3-negative and CXCR3-positive CD8+ T cells were flow-sorted using a FACSAria III. An RNeasy Mini Kit was used to extract total RNA from the sorted cells. TCRdb names NextSeq 550 as the instrument used. The Human TCR Profiling Kit (MiLaboratory) was used to prepare UMI-labeled 5' RACE TRB cDNA libraries. The full amount of extracted RNA was used for cDNA synthesis, and the full amount of resulting cDNA was used for PCR amplification. Libraries were prepared in parallel with an identical number of PCR cycles. Concerning the study's data processing: MIGEC and MiXCR extracted about 53,000 +/- 10,000 unique UMI-labeled TRB cDNA molecules per library, requiring at least two reads per UMI. Each library averaged about 40,000 +/- 10,000 functional in-frame TRB CDR3 nucleotide clonotypes without stop codons. After each sample was downsampled to 5000 UMI-labeled TRB molecules, VDJtools was used to calculate diversity metrics such as normalized Shannon-Wiener and Chao1. VDJtools computed clonotype-size-weighted physicochemical properties of the central five CDR3 residues: interaction energy, strength, volume and Kidera factor 4. Once TCRdb had reprocessed the reads, it stored one entry per CDR3 protein sequence and supplied no DNA. V and J calls and clone size were set by TCRdb, not the authors. The sample table includes over 40,000 distinct CDR3 sequences. The ten largest clonotypes hold around 1.9% of the sample.

The sequence was collected from a human donor in good health. Some clones in this sample may be carry-over from other donors' samples. The sample comprised naive CXCR3- CD8+ T cells from blood. Sample cell subset or site, as interpreted from the label and publication: CD45RO-CCR7+CD27+CD95- naive CD8+ T cells lacking CXCR3 (TNR3-). The receptor chain draws on TRBV29-1 and TRBJ2-1. The CDR3: CSVEPVDHFQYEQFF.